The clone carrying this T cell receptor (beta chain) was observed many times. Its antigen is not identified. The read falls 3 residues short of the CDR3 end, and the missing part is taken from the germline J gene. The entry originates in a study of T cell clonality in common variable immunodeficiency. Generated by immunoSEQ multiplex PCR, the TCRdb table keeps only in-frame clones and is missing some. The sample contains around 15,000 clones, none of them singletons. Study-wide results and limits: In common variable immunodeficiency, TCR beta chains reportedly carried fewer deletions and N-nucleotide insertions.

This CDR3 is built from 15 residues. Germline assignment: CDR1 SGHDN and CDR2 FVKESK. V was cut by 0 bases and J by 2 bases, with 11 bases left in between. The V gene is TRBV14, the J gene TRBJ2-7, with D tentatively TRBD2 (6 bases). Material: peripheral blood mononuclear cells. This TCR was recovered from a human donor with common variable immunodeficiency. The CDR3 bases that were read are TGTGCCAGCAGCCAAGATAATAGCGGAGCCTACGAG. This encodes CASSQDNSGAYE. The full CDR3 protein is CASSQDNSGAYEQYF.